Listed here are 2 T cell receptor beta chains from one sample, sequenced in a study of T-cell reconstitution after alpha-beta-depleted transplantation in children (dated by TCRdb to between 2015 and 2016). The sample's treatment or condition label is to be understood as: allogeneic hematopoietic cell transplantation with graft depleted of TCRalphabeta T cells and CD19 B cells. The method was PCR. The instrument given in TCRdb is Illumina HiSeq 2500. TCR libraries were prepared with molecular barcoding, using unique molecular identifiers to normalize TCRbeta repertoire quantification. TCRdb reprocessed the public reads (quality trimming at Q25 with fastp, clone calling with MiXCR) and kept in-frame beta chains. Under each unique CDR3 protein, matching rows form one entry showing the most common genes and DNA. This sample has roughly 670,000 distinct CDR3 sequences in its table, and 10% to 15% of those were observed once. The biggest ten clones account for roughly 0.84% of the sample.

Here the sequenced sample was PBMCs, taken before TCRalphabeta/CD19-depleted stem cell transplant. These receptors all stem from a girl aged 2-10 years with congenital amegakaryocytic thrombocytopenia, due to receive a stem cell transplant.

This clonotype appeared a few times. V usage is TRBV5-1 and J usage is TRBJ2-1, with 12 nucleotides matching TRBD2. The V gene end was trimmed by 0 bases and the J gene end by 2 bases; junction bases not matched to a gene: 9. Germline assignment: CDR1 SGHRS and CDR2 YFSETQ. The CDR3 is 19 residues long. The CDR3 is CASSLGTSGISTTYNEQFF. CDR3 nucleotide sequence: TGCGCCAGCAGCTTGGGGACTAGCGGGATTTCCACAACCTACAATGAGCAGTTCTTC. Complete variable domain (other parts from reference TRBV5-1 and TRBJ2-1): KAGVTQTPRYLIKTRGQQVTLSCSPISGHRSVSWYQQTPGQGLQFLFEYFSETQRNKGNFPGRFSGRQFSNSRSEMNVSTLELGDSALYLCASSLGTSGISTTYNEQFFGPGTRLTVL.

This clonotype was seen a handful of times. The rearrangement joins TRBV12-3 or TRBV12-4 to TRBJ2-3; 16 bases align to TRBD2. CDR3 size: 16 residues. V lost 6 bases to trimming and J lost 3 bases; unmatched junction nucleotides: 3. The CDR3 DNA follows: TGTGCCAGCAGGACGGGACTAGCGGGAGGGACAGATACGCAGTATTTT. This encodes CASRTGLAGGTDTQYF.